The next 18 T cell receptor beta chains were all read from a single sample in a study of T-cell reconstitution after alpha-beta-depleted transplantation in children. This sample's TCRbeta library carried unique molecular identifier barcodes. From the PCR reads, TCRdb called clonotypes with MiXCR, one entry per CDR3 protein. This table has tens of thousands of distinct CDR3 sequences, about 5.7% appearing once. The specimen was PBMCs, mostly from graft donor cells, collected 60 days after TCRalphabeta/CD19-depleted stem cell transplant. These receptors all stem from a female patient between 2 and 10 years old who had a stem cell transplant for aplastic anemia, so the T cells may come from the graft donor.

In its sample, this clonotype was seen many times. The chain carries TRBV4-2 and TRBJ2-1; 7 nucleotides align to TRBD2. V dropped 0 bases and J dropped 6; count of bases not matched to a gene: 8. Germline lookup yields CDR1 LGHNA and CDR2 YNFKEQ. This CDR3 comprises 16 residues. The CDR3 loop is CASSQEPRLAGNEQFF. The CDR3 coding sequence is TGTGCCAGCAGCCAAGAACCGAGACTAGCTGGCAATGAGCAGTTCTTC.

This clonotype was observed a handful of times. The V and J genes are TRBV30 and TRBJ1-4; D gene unclear. This CDR3 contains 14 residues. V gave up 1 base and J gave up 4 bases, with 10 bases separating them. CDR1 is GTSNPN, CDR2 SVGIG, per germline (reference sequence). DNA of the CDR3: TGTGCCTGGAGTGGGGCTGCCTTTAATGAAAAACTGTTTTTT. Its translation is CAWSGAAFNEKLFF. Variable domain in full (rest from reference TRBV30 and TRBJ1-4): SQTIHQWPATLVQPVGSPLSLECTVEGTSNPNLYWYRQAAGRGLQLLFYSVGIGQISSEVPQNLSASRPQDRQFILSSKKLLLSDSGFYLCAWSGAAFNEKLFFGSGTQLSVL.

This clonotype has ten or more counts. CDR3 residues: CSARDRRWGPQHF. CDR3 DNA sequence: TGCAGTGCCAGGGACCGAAGGTGGGGGCCCCAGCATTTT. The chain uses TRBV20-1 and TRBJ1-5; perhaps TRBD1 as D (5 bases). The CDR3 runs to 13 residues. Deletions cut 6 bases from V and 9 bases from J, with 18 bases between. The germline CDR1 and CDR2 sequences are DFQATT and SNEGSKA (reference sequence).

This clonotype has ten or more counts. CDR3 residues: CSARDWTGGGANVLTF. For the CDR3, the DNA is TGCAGTGCTAGAGATTGGACAGGGGGAGGGGCCAACGTCCTGACTTTC. The chain recombines TRBV20-1 with TRBJ2-6; TRBD1 matches at 10 bases. Germline V lookup: CDR1 DFQATT, CDR2 SNEGSKA (reference sequence). V gave up 0 bases and J gave up 4 bases; unmatched junction bases: 3. The CDR3 is 16 residues long.

A note on this clonotype: A clone one base away is much larger, so this may be a read error. The chain is built from TRBV20-1 and TRBJ2-5; tentative D call: TRBD2 (7 bases). The CDR3 spans 14 residues. Germline CDR1 DFQATT, CDR2 SNEGSKA (reference sequence). CDR3 sequence (DNA): TGCAGTGCTAGGCGGGGGCCCTCTCAAGAGACCCACTACTTC. It codes for CSARRGPSQETHYF.

This clonotype was counted many times. No conserved phenylalanine or tryptophan is present at the end of the CDR3, so a read error is the likely explanation. No DNA is shown, since the ends of the CDR3 on it are uncertain; the CDR3 is the one TCRdb lists. The CDR3 is CASSLVATGKEQSTGVC. The rearrangement joins TRBV12-3 or TRBV12-4 to TRBJ1-4; the table calls TRBD1, which could not be checked here. The length of the CDR3 is 17 amino acids, counting both ends.

This clonotype was observed a few times. The chain joins TRBV6-2 or TRBV6-3 to TRBJ2-7, with D possibly being TRBD1 or TRBD2 (5 bases each). Germline V gene lookup returns CDR1 MNHEY and CDR2 SVGEGT. This CDR3 contains 14 residues. Trimming pared 4 bases from V and 3 bases from J, leaving 13 bases between. DNA of the CDR3: TGTGCCAGCAGTTTGGCCCTGAGGGGCTACGAGCAGTACTTC. Its translation: CASSLALRGYEQYF.

A note on this clonotype: This may be a read error, as it is one base from a much larger clone. This sequence joins TRBV7-2 and TRBJ2-3, with D perhaps matching TRBD1 (5 bases). The length of the CDR3 is 13 residues. Trimming cost V 1 base and J 11 bases, with 13 bases left between them. Germline V gene sequence: CDR1 SGHTA, CDR2 FQGNSA. Written as DNA, the CDR3 is TGTGCCAGCAGCTTAGGAATGGGGCCAAAGCAGTATTTT. Translating it yields CASSLGMGPKQYF. Based on the CDR3 plus reference TRBV7-2 and TRBJ2-3, the full variable domain is GAGVSQSPSNKVTEKGKDVELRCDPISGHTALYWYRQSLGQGLEFLIYFQGNSAPDKSGLPSDRFSAERTGGSVSTLTIQRTQQEDSAVYLCASSLGMGPKQYFGPGTRLTVL.

The V and J genes are TRBV9 and TRBJ2-2; 9 bases map to TRBD1. J gave up 5 bases and V 4 bases, and 6 bases lay outside the gene matches. Germline V gene data show CDR1 as SGDLS and CDR2 as YYNGEE. The length of the CDR3 is 15 residues. The CDR3 spells CASSSSGTGTGELFF. CDR3 DNA sequence: TGTGCCAGCAGCTCATCCGGGACAGGGACCGGGGAGCTGTTTTTT.

This clonotype was detected ten times or more. This sequence joins TRBV7-2 and TRBJ2-1; D remains unclear. V shed 1 base and J shed 4 bases, with 14 bases lying between them. The CDR3 sequence is 16 residues long. The germline CDR1 and CDR2 sequences are SGHTA and FQGNSA. CDR3 sequence: CASSLVLYRSYNEQFF. CDR3 sequence (DNA): TGTGCCAGCAGCTTAGTTTTGTATCGTTCTTACAATGAGCAGTTCTTC.

This clonotype has just a few counts. The CDR3 region has the DNA TGTGCCAGCTCACCCGGACAGGTGGAGACCCAGTACTTC. Its protein is CASSPGQVETQYF. V is TRBV18 and J is TRBJ2-5; 7 bases map to TRBD1. V trimming: 3 bases; J trimming: 5 bases; junction bases outside the gene matches: 3. The length of the CDR3 is 13 residues. CDR1 is KGHSH and CDR2 is LQKENI in the germline V gene. Supplemented by reference TRBV18 and TRBJ2-5, the full variable domain reads NAGVMQNPRHLVRRRGQEARLRCSPMKGHSHVYWYRQLPEEGLKFMVYLQKENIIDESGMPKERFSAEFPKEGPSILRIQQVVRGDSAAYFCASSPGQVETQYFGPGTRLLVL.

This clonotype was counted ten times or more. The chain has TRBV20-1 and TRBJ2-4, with TRBD2 identical over 8 bases. The CDR3 is 14 residues long. Germline CDR1 DFQATT, CDR2 SNEGSKA (reference sequence). The V gene end was trimmed by 5 bases and the J gene end by 2 bases; junction bases not matched to a gene: 5. This chain's CDR3 is CSAGRGVSKNIQYF. In DNA form, the CDR3 reads TGCAGTGCTGGGCGGGGGGTCTCCAAAAACATTCAGTACTTC.

The sample holds a few counts of this clonotype. This rearrangement joins TRBV2 to TRBJ2-3; 16 nucleotides line up with TRBD2. V lost 6 bases to trimming and J lost 6 bases; unmatched junction nucleotides: 9. The length of the CDR3 is 17 residues. Looked up from germline, CDR1 is SNHLY and CDR2 is FYNNEI. CDR3 sequence (DNA): TGTGCCAGCAGCTTAGGGACTAGCGGGAGGGCCCCCGATACGCAGTATTTT. As protein: CASSLGTSGRAPDTQYF.

This clonotype came up many times. The chain recombines TRBV7-2 with TRBJ1-5; D unresolved. V shed 1 base and J shed 0 bases, with 7 bases lying between them. Germline values: CDR1 SGHTA, CDR2 FQGNSA. This CDR3 region has 15 residues. The CDR3 DNA sequence: TGTGCCAGCAGCTTAGAACGGAATAGCAATCAGCCCCAGCATTTT. Its protein is CASSLERNSNQPQHF.

This clonotype has ten or more counts. This sequence joins TRBV29-1 and TRBJ2-1; maybe TRBD1 (6 bases). The CDR3 runs to 13 residues. Germline CDR1 SQVTM, CDR2 ANQGSEA. Trimming cost V 8 bases and J 6 bases, with 17 bases left between them. The CDR3 protein is CSHTGTLSNEQFF. CDR3 DNA sequence: TGCAGCCACACCGGGACACTTAGCAATGAGCAGTTCTTC.

The sample holds many counts of this clonotype. The chain recombines TRBV6-2 or TRBV6-3 with TRBJ1-1, with TRBD1 matching 10 bases. This CDR3 is 15 amino acids long. Germline V gene data show CDR1 as MNHEY and CDR2 as SVGEGT. The trim removed 7 bases at V and 0 bases at J, leaving 5 bases unmatched. In DNA, the CDR3 is TGTGCCAGCAATCGACAGGGGGCTCTGAACACTGAAGCTTTCTTT. Translated: CASNRQGALNTEAFF.

This clonotype was observed at least ten times. This chain links TRBV15 with TRBJ2-6, with D tentatively TRBD1 (6 bases). Trimming took off 1 base at V and 0 bases at J, with 13 bases between the two ends. This CDR3 contains 18 residues. Germline CDR1 and CDR2: LNHNV and YYDKDF (reference sequence). Here the CDR3 reads CATSRGGGEFSGANVLTF. The DNA of the CDR3 is TGTGCCACCAGCAGAGGTGGGGGCGAGTTCTCTGGGGCCAACGTCCTGACTTTC.

The chain links TRBV10-2 to TRBJ1-2; D unresolved. This CDR3 comprises 13 residues. CDR1 WSHSY and CDR2 SAAADI come from the germline V gene. V was shortened by 5 bases and J by 4 bases, with 11 bases between the two germline ends. CDR3 nucleotide sequence: TGCGCCAGCAGTAGTTCTGGAACCTATGGCTACACCTTC. Protein: CASSSSGTYGYTF.